This TCR beta chain derives from a study of T cell changes during pregnancy in multiple sclerosis. Clones were sequenced by immunoSEQ multiplex PCR, and TCRdb holds only the in-frame ones, with some missing. The repertoire holds 50,000 to 60,000 clones, with 90% as singletons. There are a few counts of this clone. Different DNA sequences within this sample yield the same CDR3. This clonotype originated in a female donor with multiple sclerosis, enrolled in a pregnancy study. This sample comprised CD4+ T cells from peripheral blood mononuclear cells, obtained in the first trimester of pregnancy.

CDR3 sequence (DNA): TGTGCCAGCAGCCCAGGACAGGGAGGTGGAAACACCATATATTTT. Protein: CASSPGQGGGNTIYF. The V gene is TRBV7-9, the J gene TRBJ1-3, with TRBD1 matching over 8 bases. Per the germline V gene, CDR1 is SEHNR and CDR2 is FQNEAQ (reference sequence). CDR3 length equals 15 residues. The junction had 6 bases not matched to a gene; V was cut back by 5 bases and J by 3 bases.